The rows below give T cell receptor beta chains drawn from one sample of a study of OX40 agonist ivuxolimab in advanced cancers. Here immunoSEQ multiplex PCR was the method, and the copy in TCRdb shows in-frame clones only, minus some. The sample holds 44,000 or so clones, less than 90% seen once. The starting material was CD4+ or CD8+ T cells sorted from blood, obtained in a trial of the OX40 agonist ivuxolimab. The receptor source for this set is an adult with an advanced solid tumor such as melanoma, head and neck, liver or kidney cancer. Each CDR3 is given with its conserved first and last residue.

j_call: TRBJ2-7; v_call: TRBV6-5; cdr3_aa: CASSSPLTGFYEQYF
j_call: TRBJ2-1; v_call: TRBV7-6; cdr3_aa: CASSLGTSGGGEQFF
j_call: TRBJ1-1; v_call: TRBV5-6; cdr3_aa: CASSFVSGLNTEAFF
j_call: TRBJ2-3; v_call: TRBV10-2; cdr3_aa: CASSDWDRPTDTQYF
j_call: TRBJ2-7; v_call: TRBV5-1; cdr3_aa: CASSLFSGSQGEQYF
j_call: TRBJ2-2; v_call: TRBV7-2; cdr3_aa: CASSPRALAGGSGELFF
j_call: TRBJ2-2; v_call: TRBV30; cdr3_aa: CASPGLAGIVTGELFF
j_call: TRBJ1-2; v_call: TRBV18; cdr3_aa: CASSPRDGGYTF
j_call: NA; v_call: TRBV27; cdr3_aa: CASRRGQNYEQYF
j_call: TRBJ1-4; v_call: TRBV6-1; cdr3_aa: CASSEALAGRSNEKLFF
j_call: TRBJ2-6; v_call: TRBV9; cdr3_aa: CASSAPFGGGDSGANVLTF
j_call: TRBJ2-5; v_call: TRBV6-5; cdr3_aa: CASKTGAKETQYF
j_call: TRBJ2-7; v_call: TRBV7-9; cdr3_aa: CASSPGPTYEQYF
j_call: TRBJ2-7; v_call: TRBV6-1; cdr3_aa: CASRAPTDEQYF
j_call: TRBJ1-1; v_call: TRBV7-9; cdr3_aa: CASSLTGFEAFF
j_call: TRBJ2-3; v_call: TRBV6-5; cdr3_aa: CASSAASTDTQYF
j_call: TRBJ2-4; v_call: TRBV4-1; cdr3_aa: CASSQDSRLQAKNIQYF
j_call: TRBJ1-1; v_call: TRBV5-1; cdr3_aa: CASTPGVLGTEAFF
j_call: TRBJ1-5; v_call: TRBV28; cdr3_aa: CASSLWPGSHNQPQHF
j_call: TRBJ2-5; v_call: TRBV6-1; cdr3_aa: CASSERGRYQETQYF
j_call: TRBJ2-1; v_call: TRBV7-9; cdr3_aa: CASSSRAYNEQFF
j_call: TRBJ2-7; v_call: TRBV11-2; cdr3_aa: CASSLVGRGGEQYF
j_call: TRBJ2-7; v_call: TRBV30; cdr3_aa: CAWIRQGSHEQYF
j_call: TRBJ1-1; v_call: TRBV6-1; cdr3_aa: CASSEVEGLGEAFF
j_call: TRBJ2-1; v_call: TRBV7-2; cdr3_aa: CASRQRLASSYNEQFF
j_call: TRBJ1-5; v_call: TRBV6-1; cdr3_aa: CASSDLRQAISNQPQHF
j_call: TRBJ2-7; v_call: TRBV7-2; cdr3_aa: CASSPFQGLGDEQYF
j_call: TRBJ2-7; v_call: TRBV6-6; cdr3_aa: CASRTSGVPYEQYF
j_call: TRBJ2-7; v_call: TRBV9; cdr3_aa: CASSPAGPYEQYF
j_call: TRBJ2-7; v_call: TRBV5-4; cdr3_aa: CASSLGGTGFYEQYF
j_call: TRBJ2-3; v_call: TRBV27; cdr3_aa: CASSLVGIGTDTQYF
j_call: TRBJ2-1; v_call: TRBV19; cdr3_aa: CASSIGGGRGNNEQFF
j_call: TRBJ1-5; v_call: TRBV18; cdr3_aa: CASSPRVDQPQHF
j_call: TRBJ2-2; v_call: TRBV27; cdr3_aa: CASSSGRGTRNTGELFF
j_call: TRBJ2-5; v_call: TRBV5-4; cdr3_aa: CASSAQGGQGQVTQYF
j_call: TRBJ2-2; v_call: TRBV4-3; cdr3_aa: CASSQRAAPGELFF
j_call: TRBJ2-7; v_call: TRBV6-1; cdr3_aa: CASSAMSGELSEQYF
j_call: TRBJ2-2; v_call: TRBV7-2; cdr3_aa: CASSFSSTGNTGELFF
j_call: NA; v_call: TRBV6-6; cdr3_aa: CASSYGGAHYEQYF
j_call: TRBJ2-1; v_call: TRBV7-2; cdr3_aa: CASSLSSGGISEQFF
j_call: TRBJ1-4; v_call: TRBV5-1; cdr3_aa: CASSFGQGNEKLFF
j_call: TRBJ2-1; v_call: TRBV9; cdr3_aa: CASSVTGTSGSSYNEQFF
j_call: TRBJ2-1; v_call: TRBV19; cdr3_aa: CASRAASGPSYNEQFF
j_call: TRBJ2-1; v_call: TRBV10-3; cdr3_aa: CAISDGQGKQFF
j_call: TRBJ1-3; v_call: TRBV7-2; cdr3_aa: CASSWGGYSGNTIYF
j_call: TRBJ1-1; v_call: TRBV6-5; cdr3_aa: CASSYSMRGRDSVAFF
j_call: TRBJ2-1; v_call: TRBV9; cdr3_aa: CASSVTLAKNNEQFF
j_call: NA; v_call: TRBV19; cdr3_aa: CASSSGTGDEQYF
j_call: TRBJ1-1; v_call: TRBV19; cdr3_aa: CASRDRGQAEAFF
j_call: TRBJ1-2; v_call: TRBV19; cdr3_aa: CASSEQGAAGGYTF
j_call: TRBJ2-2; v_call: TRBV2; cdr3_aa: CASREIGGTGELFF
j_call: TRBJ1-2; v_call: TRBV5-4; cdr3_aa: CASSPGGTSLWGYTF
j_call: TRBJ2-7; v_call: TRBV6-6; cdr3_aa: CASSRTSGSSYEQYF
j_call: TRBJ2-3; v_call: TRBV11-1; cdr3_aa: CASSATLAGRQYF
j_call: TRBJ2-7; v_call: TRBV4-2; cdr3_aa: CASSQGQHYEQYF